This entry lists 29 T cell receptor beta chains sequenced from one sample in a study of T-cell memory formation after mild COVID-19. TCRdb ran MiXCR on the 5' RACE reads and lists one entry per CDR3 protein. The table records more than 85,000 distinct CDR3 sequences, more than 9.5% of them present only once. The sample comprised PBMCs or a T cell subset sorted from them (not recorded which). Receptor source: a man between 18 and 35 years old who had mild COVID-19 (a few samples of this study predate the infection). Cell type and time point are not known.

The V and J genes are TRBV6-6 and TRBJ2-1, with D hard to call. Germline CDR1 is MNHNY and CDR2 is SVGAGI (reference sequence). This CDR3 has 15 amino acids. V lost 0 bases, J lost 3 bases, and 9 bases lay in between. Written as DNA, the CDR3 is TGTGCCAGCAGTTACTCGGGCAGTAACTACAATGAGCAGTTCTTC. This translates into CASSYSGSNYNEQFF.

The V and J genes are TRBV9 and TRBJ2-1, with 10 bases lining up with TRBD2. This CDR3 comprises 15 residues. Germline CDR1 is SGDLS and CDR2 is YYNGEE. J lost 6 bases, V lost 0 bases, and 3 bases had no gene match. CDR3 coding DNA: TGTGCCAGCAGCGTAGAACTAGCGGGGCCCAATGAGCAGTTCTTC. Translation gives CASSVELAGPNEQFF.

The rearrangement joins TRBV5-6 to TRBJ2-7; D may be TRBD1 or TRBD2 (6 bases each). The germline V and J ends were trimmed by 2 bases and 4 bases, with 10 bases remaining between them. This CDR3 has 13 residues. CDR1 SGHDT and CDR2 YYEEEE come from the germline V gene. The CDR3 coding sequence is TGTGCCAGCAGCTTACGGGGGCTTTACGAGCAGTACGTC. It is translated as CASSLRGLYEQYV.

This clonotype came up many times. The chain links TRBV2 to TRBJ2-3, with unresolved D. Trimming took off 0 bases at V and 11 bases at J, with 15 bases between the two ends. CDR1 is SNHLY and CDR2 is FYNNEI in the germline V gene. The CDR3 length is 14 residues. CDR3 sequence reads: CASSEALGTPRQYF. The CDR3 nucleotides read TGTGCCAGCAGTGAAGCGCTCGGAACTCCTCGGCAGTATTTT.

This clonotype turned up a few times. The CDR3 sequence is CASSFGQGITEAFF. The DNA of the CDR3 is TGTGCCAGCAGCTTCGGACAGGGGATCACTGAAGCTTTCTTT. The gene calls are TRBV7-6 and TRBJ1-1, with 9 bases lining up with TRBD1. The CDR3 consists of 14 residues. After removal of 3 bases from V and 4 bases from J, the junction contained 3 bases not matched to a gene. From germline, CDR1 is SGHVS and CDR2 FNYEAQ.

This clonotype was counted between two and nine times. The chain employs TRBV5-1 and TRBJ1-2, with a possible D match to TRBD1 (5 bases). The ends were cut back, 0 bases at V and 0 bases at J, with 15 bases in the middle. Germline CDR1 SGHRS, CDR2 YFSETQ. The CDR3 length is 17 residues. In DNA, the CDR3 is TGCGCCAGCAGCTTGGCCGAGGCAGGGCTAACTAACTATGGCTACACCTTC. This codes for CASSLAEAGLTNYGYTF.

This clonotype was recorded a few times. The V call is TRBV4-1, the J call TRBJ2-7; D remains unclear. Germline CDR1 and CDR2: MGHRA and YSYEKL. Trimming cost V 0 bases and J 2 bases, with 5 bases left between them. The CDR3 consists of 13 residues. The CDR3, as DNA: TGCGCCAGCAGCCAAGAATCCCCCTACGAGCAGTACTTC. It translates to CASSQESPYEQYF.

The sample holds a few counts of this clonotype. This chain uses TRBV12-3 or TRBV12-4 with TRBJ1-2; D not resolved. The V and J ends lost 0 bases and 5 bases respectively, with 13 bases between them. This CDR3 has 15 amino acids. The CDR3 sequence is CASSLAGRVGYGYTF. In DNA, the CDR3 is TGTGCCAGCAGTTTAGCGGGCCGCGTGGGATATGGCTACACCTTC.

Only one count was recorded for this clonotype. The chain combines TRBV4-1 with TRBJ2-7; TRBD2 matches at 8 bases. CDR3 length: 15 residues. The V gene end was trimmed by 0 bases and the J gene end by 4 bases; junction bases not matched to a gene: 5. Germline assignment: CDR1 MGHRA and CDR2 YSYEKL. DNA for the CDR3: TGCGCCAGCAGCCAAGATAGACTAGCGTTATACGAGCAGTACTTC. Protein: CASSQDRLALYEQYF.

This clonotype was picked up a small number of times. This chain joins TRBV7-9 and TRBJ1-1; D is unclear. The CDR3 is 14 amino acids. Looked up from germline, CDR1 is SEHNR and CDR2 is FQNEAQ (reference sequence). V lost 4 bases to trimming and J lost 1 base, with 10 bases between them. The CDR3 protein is CASSSEGANTEAFF. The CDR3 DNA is TGTGCCAGCAGCTCCGAGGGAGCGAACACTGAAGCTTTCTTT.

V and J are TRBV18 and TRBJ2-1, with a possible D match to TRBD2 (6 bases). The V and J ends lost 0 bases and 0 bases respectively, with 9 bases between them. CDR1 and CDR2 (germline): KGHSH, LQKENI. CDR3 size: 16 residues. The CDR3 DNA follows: TGTGCCAGCTCACCACCGGGACTGAGCTCCTACAATGAGCAGTTCTTC. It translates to CASSPPGLSSYNEQFF.

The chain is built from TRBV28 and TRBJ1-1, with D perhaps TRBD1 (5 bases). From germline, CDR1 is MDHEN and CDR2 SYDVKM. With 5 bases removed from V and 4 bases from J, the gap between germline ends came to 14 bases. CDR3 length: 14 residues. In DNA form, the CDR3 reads TGTGCCAGCAGTCCCTGGGGGGGGGGCACTGAAGCTTTCTTT. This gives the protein CASSPWGGGTEAFF.

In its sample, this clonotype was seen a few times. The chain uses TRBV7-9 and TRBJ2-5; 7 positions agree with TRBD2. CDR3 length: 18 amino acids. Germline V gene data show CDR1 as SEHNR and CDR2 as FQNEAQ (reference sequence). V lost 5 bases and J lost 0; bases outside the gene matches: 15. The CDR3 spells CASSQERTSSWDQETQYF. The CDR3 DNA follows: TGTGCCAGCAGCCAGGAAAGGACTAGTTCGTGGGACCAAGAGACCCAGTACTTC.

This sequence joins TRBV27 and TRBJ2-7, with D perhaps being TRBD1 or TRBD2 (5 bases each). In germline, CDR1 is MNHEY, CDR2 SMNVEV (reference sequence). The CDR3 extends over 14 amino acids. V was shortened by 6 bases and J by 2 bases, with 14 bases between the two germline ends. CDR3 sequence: CASSMGQGAYEQYF. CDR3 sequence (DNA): TGTGCCAGCAGCATGGGGCAGGGAGCCTACGAGCAGTACTTC.

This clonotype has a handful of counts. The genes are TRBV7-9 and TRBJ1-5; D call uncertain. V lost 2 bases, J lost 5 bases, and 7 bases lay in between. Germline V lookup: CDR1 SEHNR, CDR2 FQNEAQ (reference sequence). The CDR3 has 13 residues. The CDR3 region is CASSLWGDQPQHF. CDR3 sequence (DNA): TGTGCCAGCAGCTTATGGGGTGATCAGCCCCAGCATTTT.

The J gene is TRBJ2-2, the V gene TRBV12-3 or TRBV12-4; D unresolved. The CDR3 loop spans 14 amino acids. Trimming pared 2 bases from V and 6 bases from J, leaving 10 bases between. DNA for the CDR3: TGTGCCAGCAGTTTAATTCCAGACGCCGGGGAGCTGTTTTTT. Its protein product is CASSLIPDAGELFF.

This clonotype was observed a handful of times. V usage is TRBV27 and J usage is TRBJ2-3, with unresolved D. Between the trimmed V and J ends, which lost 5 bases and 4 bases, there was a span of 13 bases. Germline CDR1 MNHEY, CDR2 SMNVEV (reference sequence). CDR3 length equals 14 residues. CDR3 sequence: CASSPRRTADTQYF. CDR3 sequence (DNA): TGTGCCAGCAGTCCCAGACGGACCGCAGATACGCAGTATTTT.

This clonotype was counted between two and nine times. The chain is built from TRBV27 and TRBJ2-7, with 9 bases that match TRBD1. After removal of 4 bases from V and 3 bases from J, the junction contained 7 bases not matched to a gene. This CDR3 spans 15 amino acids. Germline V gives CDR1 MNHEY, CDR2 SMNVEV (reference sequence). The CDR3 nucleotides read TGTGCCAGCAGTTCTCCGGGACAGGGACGCTACGAGCAGTACTTC. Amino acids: CASSSPGQGRYEQYF.

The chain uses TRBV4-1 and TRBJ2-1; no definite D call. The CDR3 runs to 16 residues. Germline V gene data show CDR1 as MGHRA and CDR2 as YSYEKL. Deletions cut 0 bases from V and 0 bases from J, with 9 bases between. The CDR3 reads CASSQDHPSSYNEQFF. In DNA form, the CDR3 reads TGCGCCAGCAGCCAAGATCACCCGAGCTCCTACAATGAGCAGTTCTTC.

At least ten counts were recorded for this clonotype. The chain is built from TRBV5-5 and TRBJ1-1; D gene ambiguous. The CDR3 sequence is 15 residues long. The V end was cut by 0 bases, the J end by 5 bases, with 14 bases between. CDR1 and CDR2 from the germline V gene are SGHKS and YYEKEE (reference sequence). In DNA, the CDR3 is TGTGCCAGCAGCTTGGGGGCGCCCGGTGGTACTGAAGCTTTCTTT. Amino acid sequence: CASSLGAPGGTEAFF.

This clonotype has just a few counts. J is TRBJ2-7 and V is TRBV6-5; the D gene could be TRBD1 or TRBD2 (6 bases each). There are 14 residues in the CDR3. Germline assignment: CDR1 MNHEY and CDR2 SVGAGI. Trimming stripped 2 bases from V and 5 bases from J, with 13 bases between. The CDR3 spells CASSYGGGMDEQYF. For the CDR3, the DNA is TGTGCCAGCAGTTACGGAGGGGGGATGGACGAGCAGTACTTC.

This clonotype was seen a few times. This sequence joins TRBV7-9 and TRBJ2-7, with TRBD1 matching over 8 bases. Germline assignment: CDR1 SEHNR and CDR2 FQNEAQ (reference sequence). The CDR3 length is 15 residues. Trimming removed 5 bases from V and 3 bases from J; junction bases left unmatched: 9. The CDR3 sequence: CASSAGQGIFYEQYF. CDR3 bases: TGTGCCAGCAGCGCCGGACAGGGTATTTTCTACGAGCAGTACTTC.

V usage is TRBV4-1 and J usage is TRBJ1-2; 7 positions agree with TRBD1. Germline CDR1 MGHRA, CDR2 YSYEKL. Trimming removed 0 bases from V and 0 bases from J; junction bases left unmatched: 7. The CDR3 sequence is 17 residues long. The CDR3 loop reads CASSQEGTVRANYGYTF. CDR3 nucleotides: TGCGCCAGCAGCCAAGAGGGGACAGTGCGAGCTAACTATGGCTACACCTTC.

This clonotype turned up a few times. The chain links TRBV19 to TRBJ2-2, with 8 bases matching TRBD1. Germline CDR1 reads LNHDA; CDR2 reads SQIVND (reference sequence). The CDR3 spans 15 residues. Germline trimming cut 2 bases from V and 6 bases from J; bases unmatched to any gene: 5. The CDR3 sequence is CASSITGQAPGELFF. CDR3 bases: TGTGCCAGTAGTATAACGGGACAGGCCCCCGGGGAGCTGTTTTTT.

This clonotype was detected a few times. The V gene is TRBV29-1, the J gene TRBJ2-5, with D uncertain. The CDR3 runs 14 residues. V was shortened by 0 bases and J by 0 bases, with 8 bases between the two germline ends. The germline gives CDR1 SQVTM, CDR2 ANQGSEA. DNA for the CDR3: TGCAGCGTTGAAGATGGGCGGTACCAAGAGACCCAGTACTTC. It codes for CSVEDGRYQETQYF.

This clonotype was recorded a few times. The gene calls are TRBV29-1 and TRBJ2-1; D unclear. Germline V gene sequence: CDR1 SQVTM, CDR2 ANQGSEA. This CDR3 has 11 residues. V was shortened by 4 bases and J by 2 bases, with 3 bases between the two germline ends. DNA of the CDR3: TGCAGCGTTGGGGCCTACAATGAGCAGTTCTTC. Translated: CSVGAYNEQFF.

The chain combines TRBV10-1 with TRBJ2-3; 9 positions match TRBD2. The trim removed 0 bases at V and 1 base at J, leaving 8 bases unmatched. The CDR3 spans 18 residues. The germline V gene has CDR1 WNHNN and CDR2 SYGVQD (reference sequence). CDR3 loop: CASSESPSGDLGTDTQYF. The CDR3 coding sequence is TGCGCCAGCAGTGAGTCTCCTAGCGGGGACTTGGGCACAGATACGCAGTATTTT.

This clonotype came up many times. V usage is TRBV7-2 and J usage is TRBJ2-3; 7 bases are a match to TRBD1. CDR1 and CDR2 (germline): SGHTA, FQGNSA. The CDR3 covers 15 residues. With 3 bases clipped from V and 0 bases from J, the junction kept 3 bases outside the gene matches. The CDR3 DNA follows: TGTGCCAGCAGCTTTGGACAGGACAGCACAGATACGCAGTATTTT. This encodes CASSFGQDSTDTQYF.

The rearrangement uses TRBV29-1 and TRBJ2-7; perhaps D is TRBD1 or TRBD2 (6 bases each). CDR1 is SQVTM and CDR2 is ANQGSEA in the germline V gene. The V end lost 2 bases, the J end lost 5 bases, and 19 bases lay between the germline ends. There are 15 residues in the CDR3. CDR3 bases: TGCAGCGTTGAATCCGGAAGGGGGGCGGTGGACGAGCAGTACTTC. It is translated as CSVESGRGAVDEQYF.